This T cell receptor (beta chain) was identified during a study of blood T cell repertoires in COVID-19. Study details: The origin of the acute and convalescent COVID-19 samples was the United States, Italy and Spain.

The study recruited people aged 18 to 89 years across approximately 24 US areas. Allocation to cohorts depended on clinical history reported by the participants. Each exposed participant met a COVID-19 case in the 2 weeks preceding study entry. The J segment lost 9 bases and the V segment lost 7 bases, leaving 19 bases of the junction unmatched. Per germline, CDR1 LNHDA and CDR2 SQIVND (reference sequence). This CDR3 is built from 17 residues. The protocol was immunoSEQ multiplex PCR, while the TCRdb copy is restricted to in-frame clones and leaves out a portion. The data hold approximately 140,000 clones, with roughly 84% observed a single time.

Sequenced: PBMCs or T cells enriched from blood (not recorded which). The chain is built from TRBV19 and TRBJ2-1, with 9 bases fitting TRBD2. The TCR comes from a woman aged 50 to 60 who had been exposed to COVID-19. CDR3 nucleotides: TGTGCCAGTAAGGGAGGTAGCGGGGGAACCTTATGGGGTGAGCAGTTCTTC. Encoded protein: CASKGGSGGTLWGEQFF.